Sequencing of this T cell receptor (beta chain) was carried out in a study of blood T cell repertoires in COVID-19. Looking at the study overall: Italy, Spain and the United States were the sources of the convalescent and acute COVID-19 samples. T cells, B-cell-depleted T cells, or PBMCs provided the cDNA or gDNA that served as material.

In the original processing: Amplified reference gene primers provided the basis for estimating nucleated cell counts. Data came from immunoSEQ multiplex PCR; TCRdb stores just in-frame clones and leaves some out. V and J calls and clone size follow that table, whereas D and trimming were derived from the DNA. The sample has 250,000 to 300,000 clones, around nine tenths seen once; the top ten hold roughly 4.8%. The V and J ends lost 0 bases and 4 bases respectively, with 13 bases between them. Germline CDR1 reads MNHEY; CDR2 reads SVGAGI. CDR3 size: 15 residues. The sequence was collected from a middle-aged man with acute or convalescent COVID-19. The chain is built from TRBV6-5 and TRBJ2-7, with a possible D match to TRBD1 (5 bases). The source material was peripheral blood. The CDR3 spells CASSYSIRQGYEQYF. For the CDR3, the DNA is TGTGCCAGCAGTTACTCTATCCGTCAGGGTTACGAGCAGTACTTC.